Listed here is a single TCR beta chain. The sample originates from a study of blood T cell repertoires in COVID-19. Study background: The origin of the acute and convalescent COVID-19 samples was the United States, Italy and Spain.

The germline V gene has CDR1 MGHDK and CDR2 SYGVNS. The CDR3 runs 12 residues. Between the trimmed V and J ends, which lost 4 bases and 13 bases, there was a span of 16 bases. As handled by the study authors: Amplification from reference gene primers served as the basis for estimated nucleated cell counts. Libraries were prepared by immunoSEQ multiplex PCR; TCRdb keeps only in-frame clonotypes and omits some of them. V and J calls and clone size follow that table, whereas D and trimming were derived from the DNA. The sample lists about 74,000 clones, approximately 81% occurring once. The TCR sequence derives from a man aged 50 to 60 with active COVID-19. The gene calls are TRBV25-1 and TRBJ2-5, with D possibly matching TRBD1 (5 bases). Specimen: peripheral blood. CDR3 sequence reads: CASSAPGRDPYF. CDR3 DNA: TGTGCCAGCAGTGCCCCGGGCAGGGATCCGTACTTC. Full variable domain (outside the CDR3, taken from reference TRBV25-1 and TRBJ2-5): EADIYQTPRYLVIGTGKKITLECSQTMGHDKMYWYQQDPGMELHLIHYSYGVNSTEKGDLSSESTVSRIRTEHFPLTLESARPSHTSQYLCASSAPGRDPYFGPGTRLLVL.